This is a list of T cell receptor beta chains from one sample in a study of blood T cell repertoires in COVID-19. Some clones are missing from TCRdb's copy, which holds only in-frame ones; the method was immunoSEQ multiplex PCR. The sample comprises roughly 420,000 clones, around 89% of which are singletons, and about 0.89% rests with the top ten. The sequenced sample consisted of PBMCs or T cells enriched from blood (not recorded which). These TCRs come from a woman between 25 and 40 years old with acute COVID-19. CDR3s include the opening cysteine and the closing phenylalanine or tryptophan. D genes are given only for firm matches. Size is omitted from some rows. Given values are once, few, many or a class for expanded clones.

clone size | J gene | D gene | V gene | CDR3 DNA | CDR3 protein
once | TRBJ2-7 | TRBD1 | TRBV5-5 | TGTGCCAGCAGCTTCTGGGACAGGGGTATCTACGAGCAGTACTTC | CASSFWDRGIYEQYF
- | TRBJ1-5 | - | TRBV5-6 | TGTGCCAGCAGCCTCCAGGGATATAGCAATCAGCCCCAGCATTTT | CASSLQGYSNQPQHF
- | TRBJ1-2 | - | TRBV7-2 | TGTGCCAGCAGCCCAAGACTCGGCTATGGCTACACCTTC | CASSPRLGYGYTF
- | TRBJ1-5 | TRBD1 | TRBV6-2/TRBV6-3 | TGTGCCAGCAGTTACCGGGGACAGGGGAGCAATCAGCCCCAGCATTTT | CASSYRGQGSNQPQHF
- | TRBJ2-5 | - | TRBV6-1 | TGTGCCAGCAGTGAAGATTGGTGGAGAGAGACCCAGTACTTC | CASSEDWWRETQYF
few | TRBJ1-5 | - | TRBV12-3/TRBV12-4 | TGTGCCAGCAGTTTTGGACAAAATCAGCCCCAGCATTTT | CASSFGQNQPQHF
- | TRBJ1-1 | - | TRBV29-1 | TGCAGCGTTGATTTAGCAGGGGTGGGCACTGAAGCTTTCTTT | CSVDLAGVGTEAFF
once | TRBJ1-1 | - | TRBV12-5 | TGTGCTAGTGGGTGGGGGCAGGGCTGGACTGAAGCTTTCTTT | CASGWGQGWTEAFF
- | TRBJ1-2 | - | TRBV19 | TGTGCCAGTAGTCTCGGGGCTAACTATGGCTACACCTTC | CASSLGANYGYTF
- | TRBJ2-2 | TRBD2 | TRBV6-5 | TGTGCCAGCAGCTTGGGGGGGTCCGGGGAGCTGTTTTTT | CASSLGGSGELFF
- | TRBJ1-4 | - | TRBV19 | TGTGCCAGTAGAGGACAGACTAATGAAAAACTGTTTTTT | CASRGQTNEKLFF
once | TRBJ2-3 | - | TRBV21-1 | - | CASSKEWGSGTDTQYF
- | TRBJ1-2 | - | TRBV5-1 | TGCGCCAGCAGCTTGAAGTTCCCGACAGAGACTCATGGCTACACCTTC | CASSLKFPTETHGYTF
- | TRBJ1-5 | TRBD1 | TRBV6-5 | TGTGCCAGCAGTCGGGACAGGGATCAGCCCCAGCATTTT | CASSRDRDQPQHF
- | TRBJ1-1 | - | TRBV6-5 | TGTGCCAGCAAGCGCGGAGACAGCCAAATGGGGGCTTTCTTT | CASKRGDSQMGAFF
- | TRBJ2-3 | - | TRBV7-2 | TGTGCCAGCAACAAAGCAGATACGCAGTATTTT | CASNKADTQYF
- | TRBJ1-3 | TRBD1 | TRBV5-1 | TGCGCCAGCAGCGAAGGGACAGGGAACACCATATATTTT | CASSEGTGNTIYF
- | TRBJ2-1 | - | TRBV21-1 | TGTGCCAGCAGCAAAGGGGGAGACTTCTACAATGAGCAGTTCTTC | CASSKGGDFYNEQFF
- | TRBJ1-3 | TRBD1 | TRBV3-1/TRBV3-2 | TGTGCCAGCAGCGCCCGACAGGGTCCGTGGAGCTCTGGAAACACCATATATTTT | CASSARQGPWSSGNTIYF
- | TRBJ2-7 | TRBD1 | TRBV2 | TGTGCCAGCAGCGGTACAGGGGTTTCCTACGAGCAGTACTTC | CASSGTGVSYEQYF
- | TRBJ1-2 | TRBD1 | TRBV25-1 | TGTGCCAGCAGTGAAACCCGCCCGGGACAGGGGACCTATGGCTACACCTTC | CASSETRPGQGTYGYTF
- | TRBJ2-7 | - | TRBV7-8 | TGTGCCAGCAGCCAAGTCCAGGGGATCCCCTACGAGCAGTACTTC | CASSQVQGIPYEQYF
- | TRBJ1-2 | - | TRBV9 | TGTGCCAGCAGCGTAGCTCAGTACGGAGATAACTATGGCTACACCTTC | CASSVAQYGDNYGYTF
- | TRBJ2-1 | - | TRBV21-1 | TGTGCCAGCAGCAAAGGGGCTGGACACGGGTACAATGAGCAGTTCTTC | CASSKGAGHGYNEQFF
once | TRBJ2-7 | - | TRBV18 | TGTGCCAGCTCACCCCGCCCGACAGGTAAGGAGAACTACGAGCAGTACTTC | CASSPRPTGKENYEQYF